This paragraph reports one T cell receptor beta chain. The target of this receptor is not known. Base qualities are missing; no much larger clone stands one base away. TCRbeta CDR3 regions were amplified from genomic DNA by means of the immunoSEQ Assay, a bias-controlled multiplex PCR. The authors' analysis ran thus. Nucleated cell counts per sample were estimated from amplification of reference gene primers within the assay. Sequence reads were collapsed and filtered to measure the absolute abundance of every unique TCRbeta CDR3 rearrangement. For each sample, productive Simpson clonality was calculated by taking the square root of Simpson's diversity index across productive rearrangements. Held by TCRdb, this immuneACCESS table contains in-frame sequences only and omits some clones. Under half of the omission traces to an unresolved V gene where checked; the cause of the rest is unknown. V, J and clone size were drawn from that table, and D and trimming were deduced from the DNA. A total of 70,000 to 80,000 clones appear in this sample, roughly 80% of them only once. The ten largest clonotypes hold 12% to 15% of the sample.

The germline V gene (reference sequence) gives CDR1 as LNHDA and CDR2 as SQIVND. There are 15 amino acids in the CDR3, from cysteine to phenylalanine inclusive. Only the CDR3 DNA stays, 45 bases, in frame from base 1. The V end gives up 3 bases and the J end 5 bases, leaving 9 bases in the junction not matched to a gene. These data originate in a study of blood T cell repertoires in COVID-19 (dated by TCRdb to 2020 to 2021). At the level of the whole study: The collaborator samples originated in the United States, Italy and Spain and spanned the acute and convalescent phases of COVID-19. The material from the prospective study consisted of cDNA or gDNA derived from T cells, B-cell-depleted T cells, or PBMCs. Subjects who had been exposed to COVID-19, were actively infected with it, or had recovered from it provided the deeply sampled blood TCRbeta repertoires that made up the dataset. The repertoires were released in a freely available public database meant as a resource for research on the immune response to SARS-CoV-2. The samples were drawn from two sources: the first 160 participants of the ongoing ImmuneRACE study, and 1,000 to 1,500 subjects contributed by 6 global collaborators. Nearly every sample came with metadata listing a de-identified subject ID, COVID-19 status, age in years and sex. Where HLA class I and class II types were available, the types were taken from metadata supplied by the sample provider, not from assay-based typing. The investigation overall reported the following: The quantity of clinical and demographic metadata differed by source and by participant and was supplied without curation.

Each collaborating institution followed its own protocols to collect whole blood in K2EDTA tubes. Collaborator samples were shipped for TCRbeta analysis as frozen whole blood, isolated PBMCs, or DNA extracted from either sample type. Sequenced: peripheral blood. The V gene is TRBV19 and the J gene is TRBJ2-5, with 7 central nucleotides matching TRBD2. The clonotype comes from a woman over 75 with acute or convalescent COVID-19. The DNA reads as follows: TGTGCCAGTAGTATCGGCGGGGGAGTGGGGGAGACCCAGTACTTC. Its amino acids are CASSIGGGVGETQYF.